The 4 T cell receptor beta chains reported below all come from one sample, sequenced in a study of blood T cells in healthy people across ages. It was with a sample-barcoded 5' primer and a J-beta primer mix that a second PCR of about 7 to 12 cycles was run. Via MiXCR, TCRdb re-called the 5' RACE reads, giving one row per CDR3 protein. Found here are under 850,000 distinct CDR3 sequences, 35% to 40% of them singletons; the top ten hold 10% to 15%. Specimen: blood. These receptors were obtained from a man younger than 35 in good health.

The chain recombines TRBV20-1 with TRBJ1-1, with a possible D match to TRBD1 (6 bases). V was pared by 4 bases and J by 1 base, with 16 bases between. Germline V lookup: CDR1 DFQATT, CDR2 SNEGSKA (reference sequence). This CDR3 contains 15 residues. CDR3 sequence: CSATAPSQGNTEAFF. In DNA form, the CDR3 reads TGCAGTGCTACCGCCCCTTCACAGGGGAACACTGAAGCTTTCTTT.

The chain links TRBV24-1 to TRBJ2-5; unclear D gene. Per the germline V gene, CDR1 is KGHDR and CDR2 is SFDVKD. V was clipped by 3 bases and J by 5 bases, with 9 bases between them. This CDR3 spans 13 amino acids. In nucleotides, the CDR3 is TGTGCCACCAGTGATCCGAGGTTGGAGACCCAGTACTTC. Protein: CATSDPRLETQYF.

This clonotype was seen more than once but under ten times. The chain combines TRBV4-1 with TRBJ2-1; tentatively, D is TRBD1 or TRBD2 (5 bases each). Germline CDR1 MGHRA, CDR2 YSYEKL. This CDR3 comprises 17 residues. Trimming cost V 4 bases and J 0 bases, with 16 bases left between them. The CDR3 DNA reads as TGCGCCAGCAGCCTGGATCCAGGGAGAAACTCCTACAATGAGCAGTTCTTC. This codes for CASSLDPGRNSYNEQFF.

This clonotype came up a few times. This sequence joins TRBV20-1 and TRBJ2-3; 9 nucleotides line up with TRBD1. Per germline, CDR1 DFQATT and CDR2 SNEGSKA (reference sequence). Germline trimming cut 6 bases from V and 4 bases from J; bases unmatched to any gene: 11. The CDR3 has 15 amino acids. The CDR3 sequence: CSALSGTGNADTQYF. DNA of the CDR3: TGCAGTGCCCTTTCCGGGACAGGGAACGCAGATACGCAGTATTTT.